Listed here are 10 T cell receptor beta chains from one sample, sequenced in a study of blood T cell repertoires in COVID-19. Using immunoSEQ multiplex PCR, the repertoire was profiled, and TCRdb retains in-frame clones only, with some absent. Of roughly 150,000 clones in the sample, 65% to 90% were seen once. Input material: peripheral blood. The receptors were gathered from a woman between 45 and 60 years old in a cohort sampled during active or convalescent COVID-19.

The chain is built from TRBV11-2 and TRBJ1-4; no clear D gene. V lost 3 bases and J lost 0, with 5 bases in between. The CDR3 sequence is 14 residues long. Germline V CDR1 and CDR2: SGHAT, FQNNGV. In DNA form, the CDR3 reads TGTGCCAGCAGCTTTAGTTCAACTAATGAAAAACTGTTTTTT. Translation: CASSFSSTNEKLFF.

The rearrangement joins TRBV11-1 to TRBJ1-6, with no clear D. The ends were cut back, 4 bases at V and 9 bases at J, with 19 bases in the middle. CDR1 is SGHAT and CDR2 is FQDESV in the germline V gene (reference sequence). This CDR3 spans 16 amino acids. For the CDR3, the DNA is TGTGCCAGCAGCTCGGGTGCCGGGAGAAGAGGTTCACCCCTCCACTTT. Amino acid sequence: CASSSGAGRRGSPLHF.

The CDR3 sequence: CASSLSAGLNTEAFF. The DNA for the CDR3 is TGTGCCAGCAGTTTATCTGCAGGATTGAACACTGAAGCTTTCTTT. The chain is built from TRBV27 and TRBJ1-1; D not resolved. Germline V CDR1 and CDR2: MNHEY, SMNVEV (reference sequence). V was cut by 0 bases and J by 0 bases, with 8 bases left in between. The CDR3 contains 15 residues.

The DNA of the CDR3 is TGTGCCAGCAGCCGGACAGGATTTAGCACAGATACGCAGTATTTT. Amino acids: CASSRTGFSTDTQYF. V and J are TRBV5-6 and TRBJ2-3; 7 nucleotides line up with TRBD1. This CDR3 has 15 amino acids. The V and J ends lost 4 bases and 0 bases, in that order; junction bases with no gene match: 5. The germline V gene has CDR1 SGHDT and CDR2 YYEEEE.

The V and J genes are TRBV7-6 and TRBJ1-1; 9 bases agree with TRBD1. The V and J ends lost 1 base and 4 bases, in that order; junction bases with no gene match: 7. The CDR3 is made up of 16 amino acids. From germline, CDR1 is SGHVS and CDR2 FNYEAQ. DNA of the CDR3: TGTGCCAGCAGCTTAGGGACAGGGGAAGGAAGCACTGAAGCTTTCTTT. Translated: CASSLGTGEGSTEAFF. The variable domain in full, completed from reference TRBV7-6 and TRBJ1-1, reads GAGVSQSPRYKVTKRGQDVALRCDPISGHVSLYWYRQALGQGPEFLTYFNYEAQQDKSGLPNDRFSAERPEGSISTLTIQRTEQRDSAMYRCASSLGTGEGSTEAFFGQGTRLTVV.

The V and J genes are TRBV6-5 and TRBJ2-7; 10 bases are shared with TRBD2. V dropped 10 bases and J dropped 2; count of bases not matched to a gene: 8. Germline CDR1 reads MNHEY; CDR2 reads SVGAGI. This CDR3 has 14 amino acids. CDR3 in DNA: TGTGCCAATCGCCCGGGACTAGCGACCTACGAGCAGTACTTC. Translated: CANRPGLATYEQYF.

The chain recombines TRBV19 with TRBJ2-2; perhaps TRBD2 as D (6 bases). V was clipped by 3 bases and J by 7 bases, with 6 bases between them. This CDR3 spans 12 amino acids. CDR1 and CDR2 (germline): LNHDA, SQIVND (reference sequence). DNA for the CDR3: TGTGCCAGTAGTATGGAGGGCGGGGAGCTGTTTTTT. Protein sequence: CASSMEGGELFF.

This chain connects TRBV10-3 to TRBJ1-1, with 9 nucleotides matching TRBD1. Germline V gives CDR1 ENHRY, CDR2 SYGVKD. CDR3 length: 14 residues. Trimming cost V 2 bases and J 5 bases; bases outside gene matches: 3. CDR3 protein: CAISERGQGTEAFF. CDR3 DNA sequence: TGTGCCATCAGTGAGAGGGGACAGGGAACTGAAGCTTTCTTT.

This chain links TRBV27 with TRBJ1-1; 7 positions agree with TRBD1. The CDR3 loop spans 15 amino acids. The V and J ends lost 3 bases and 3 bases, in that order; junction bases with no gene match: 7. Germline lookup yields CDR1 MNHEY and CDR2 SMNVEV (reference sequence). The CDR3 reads CASSFGGGWDTEAFF. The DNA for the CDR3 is TGTGCCAGCAGTTTCGGAGGGGGCTGGGACACTGAAGCTTTCTTT.

The CDR3 region is CASSLAGGSYEQYF. In DNA, the CDR3 is TGTGCCAGCAGCTTGGCAGGGGGCTCCTACGAGCAGTACTTC. V gene TRBV11-2 combines with J gene TRBJ2-7; 7 positions agree with TRBD1. Germline V lookup: CDR1 SGHAT, CDR2 FQNNGV. The CDR3 is 14 amino acids. Trimming at V came to 3 bases and at J to 0 bases, leaving 2 bases not matched to a gene.